The 19 T cell receptor beta chains below were found in one sample sequenced in a study of OX40 agonist ivuxolimab in advanced cancers. Generated by immunoSEQ multiplex PCR, the TCRdb table keeps only in-frame clones and is missing some. Of over 65,000 clones listed, about 86% are singletons. The source material was CD4+ or CD8+ T cells sorted from blood, sampled in a trial of the OX40 agonist ivuxolimab. These receptors were taken from an adult with an advanced solid tumor such as melanoma, head and neck, liver or kidney cancer.

CDR3 protein: CASRGQFSGNTIYF. The CDR3 DNA reads as TGTGCCAGCAGGGGACAGTTCTCTGGAAACACCATATATTTT. The rearrangement links TRBV6-5 to TRBJ1-3, with 7 bases that match TRBD1. Germline CDR1 reads MNHEY; CDR2 reads SVGAGI. V shed 6 bases, J shed 0 bases, and the junction held 2 bases outside the gene matches. The CDR3 runs to 14 residues.

V is TRBV6-1 and J is TRBJ2-7, with D maybe TRBD1 (6 bases). The V end lost 7 bases, the J end lost 4 bases, and 17 bases lay between the germline ends. CDR3 size: 14 residues. Germline lookup yields CDR1 MNHNS and CDR2 SASEGT. CDR3 DNA: TGTGCCAGCACCGTGGACCCACAGGGATACGAGCAGTACTTC. Translation: CASTVDPQGYEQYF.

The J gene is TRBJ2-5, the V gene TRBV5-8; D is ambiguous. V lost 0 bases, J lost 5 bases, and 8 bases lay in between. Germline V lookup: CDR1 SGHTS, CDR2 YDEGEE. This CDR3 is 13 amino acids long. The CDR3 here is CASSLDPPETQYF. For the CDR3, the DNA is TGTGCCAGCAGCTTGGACCCCCCGGAGACCCAGTACTTC.

The V call is TRBV19, the J call TRBJ2-2; TRBD2 aligns across 8 bases. The CDR3 runs 14 residues. In germline, CDR1 is LNHDA, CDR2 SQIVND (reference sequence). V lost 6 bases to trimming and J lost 4 bases; unmatched junction nucleotides: 4. As DNA, the CDR3 is TGTGCCAGTAGAAGCGGGGGATCCACCGGGGAGCTGTTTTTT. Translating gives CASRSGGSTGELFF.

This sequence joins TRBV5-1 and TRBJ1-6; perhaps TRBD1 as D (6 bases). Trimming pared 0 bases from V and 6 bases from J, leaving 10 bases between. CDR3 length: 15 residues. Germline V gives CDR1 SGHRS, CDR2 YFSETQ. The chain's CDR3 is CASSLARGINSPLHF. The CDR3 nucleotides are TGCGCCAGCAGCTTGGCAAGGGGGATTAATTCACCCCTCCACTTT.

The chain couples TRBV7-8 to TRBJ1-2, with TRBD1 matching 7 bases. The CDR3 has 14 residues. Germline CDR1 is SGHVS and CDR2 is FQNEAQ. V gave up 3 bases and J gave up 5 bases; unmatched junction bases: 6. The CDR3 region is CASSFQGEEYGYTF. For the CDR3, the DNA is TGTGCCAGCAGCTTCCAGGGGGAAGAATATGGCTACACCTTC.

CDR3 sequence reads: CAISEGDRNNQPQHF. In nucleotides, the CDR3 is TGTGCCATCAGTGAGGGGGACCGGAACAATCAGCCCCAGCATTTT. The genes are TRBV10-3 and TRBJ1-5; perhaps TRBD1 as D (5 bases). This CDR3 has 15 amino acids. V dropped 2 bases and J dropped 3 bases, with 11 bases sitting between them. Per the germline V gene, CDR1 is ENHRY and CDR2 is SYGVKD.

The genes are TRBV11-2 and TRBJ2-7; tentatively, D is TRBD1 or TRBD2 (6 bases each). Trimming took 2 bases from V and 4 from J, leaving 9 bases between them. Germline CDR1 reads SGHAT; CDR2 reads FQNNGV. The CDR3 totals 13 residues. This CDR3 is CASSLTGAYEQYF. DNA of the CDR3: TGTGCCAGCAGCTTAACGGGGGCATACGAGCAGTACTTC.

The V call is TRBV29-1, the J call TRBJ2-5, with D possibly called TRBD1 or TRBD2 (6 bases each). Trimming cost V 7 bases and J 5 bases, with 20 bases left between them. Germline V gives CDR1 SQVTM, CDR2 ANQGSEA. The CDR3 is 14 residues long. In nucleotides, the CDR3 is TGCAGCGCTGCCCCGGACAGTGGGGGGGAGACCCAGTACTTC. Translation gives CSAAPDSGGETQYF.

This rearrangement joins TRBV7-2 to TRBJ1-1; D possibly corresponds to TRBD1 (5 bases). Germline loops: CDR1 SGHTA, CDR2 FQGNSA. The CDR3 is 15 amino acids. The V and J ends lost 1 base and 3 bases respectively, with 12 bases between them. This CDR3 reads CASSLVAGLDTEAFF. The CDR3 DNA follows: TGTGCCAGCAGCTTAGTTGCAGGGTTGGACACTGAAGCTTTCTTT. Full variable domain (rest looked up from reference TRBV7-2 and TRBJ1-1): GAGVSQSPSNKVTEKGKDVELRCDPISGHTALYWYRQSLGQGLEFLIYFQGNSAPDKSGLPSDRFSAERTGGSVSTLTIQRTQQEDSAVYLCASSLVAGLDTEAFFGQGTRLTVV.

CDR3 protein: CATSRDRGSWEGEDIQYF. CDR3 nucleotides: TGTGCCACCAGCAGAGATCGAGGTAGCTGGGAGGGGGAGGACATTCAGTACTTC. The chain recombines TRBV15 with TRBJ2-4; tentative D call: TRBD2 (7 bases). The V gene lost 0 bases and the J gene lost 8 bases, with 23 bases spanning the gap. Germline V gives CDR1 LNHNV, CDR2 YYDKDF (reference sequence). The CDR3 spans 18 residues.

The rearrangement joins TRBV4-3 to TRBJ2-1, with TRBD2 matching 7 bases. The CDR3 is 14 residues long. Trimming cost V 3 bases and J 7 bases; bases outside gene matches: 6. The germline gives CDR1 LGHNA, CDR2 YSLEER. The CDR3 sequence is CASSQGGGLNEQFF. CDR3 bases: TGCGCCAGCAGCCAGGGGGGGGGTTTGAATGAGCAGTTCTTC.

The chain carries TRBV9 and TRBJ1-1, with a possible D match to TRBD1 (6 bases). V was trimmed by 4 bases and J by 6 bases, leaving 16 bases between them. Germline V gene data show CDR1 as SGDLS and CDR2 as YYNGEE. The CDR3 loop spans 14 amino acids. The DNA for the CDR3 is TGTGCCAGCAGCCCACGGGGCAGGGGCGCTGAAGCTTTCTTT. This codes for CASSPRGRGAEAFF.

This clone was recorded only once. This chain joins TRBV7-2 and TRBJ2-4; 7 bases are a match to TRBD1. V was pared by 3 bases and J by 5 bases, with 1 base of the junction left unmatched. This CDR3 contains 13 residues. Germline V CDR1 and CDR2: SGHTA, FQGNSA. CDR3 sequence: CASSFTGENIQYF. The CDR3 nucleotides are TGTGCCAGCAGCTTTACAGGGGAAAACATTCAGTACTTC.

This chain joins TRBV2 and TRBJ1-1, with D possibly matching TRBD1 (6 bases). Germline-derived CDR1 and CDR2 are SNHLY and FYNNEI. The V and J ends lost 5 bases and 5 bases respectively, with 12 bases between them. CDR3 length: 13 amino acids. Here the CDR3 DNA reads TGTGCCAGCAGTTCACAGGGATTTACTGAAGCTTTCTTT. It encodes CASSSQGFTEAFF.

V and J are TRBV4-2 and TRBJ2-2; tentative D call: TRBD1 (5 bases). The germline V gene encodes CDR1 LGHNA and CDR2 YNFKEQ. The CDR3 loop spans 16 amino acids. V was pared by 2 bases and J by 0 bases, with 10 bases between. The chain's CDR3 is CASSQPRGSNTGELFF. CDR3 in DNA: TGTGCCAGCAGCCAACCTAGGGGATCGAACACCGGGGAGCTGTTTTTT.

The chain uses TRBV5-1 and TRBJ2-5; D may be TRBD2 (6 bases). Germline CDR1 and CDR2: SGHRS and YFSETQ. This CDR3 is built from 14 residues. The germline V and J ends were trimmed by 1 base and 8 bases, with 15 bases remaining between them. The DNA for the CDR3 is TGCGCCAGCAGCTTGAGACTAGAAAAGGATACCCAGTACTTC. Amino acids: CASSLRLEKDTQYF.

The rearrangement joins TRBV27 to TRBJ2-2, with D possibly TRBD2 on 6 matching bases. Trimming removed 2 bases from V and 7 bases from J, with 11 bases in between. This CDR3 is built from 14 residues. Looked up from germline, CDR1 is MNHEY and CDR2 is SMNVEV (reference sequence). Written as DNA, the CDR3 is TGTGCCAGCAGTTTAGGGGGGAGTGACGGGGAGCTGTTTTTT. This translates into CASSLGGSDGELFF.

This clone was seen once. This chain connects TRBV30 to TRBJ1-1, with 8 bases aligning to TRBD1. V shed 5 bases, J shed 2 bases, and the junction held 4 bases outside the gene matches. In germline, CDR1 is GTSNPN, CDR2 SVGIG (reference sequence). This CDR3 region has 13 residues. CDR3 in amino acids: CAWGQGPNTEAFF. CDR3 DNA sequence: TGTGCCTGGGGACAGGGACCTAACACTGAAGCTTTCTTT.